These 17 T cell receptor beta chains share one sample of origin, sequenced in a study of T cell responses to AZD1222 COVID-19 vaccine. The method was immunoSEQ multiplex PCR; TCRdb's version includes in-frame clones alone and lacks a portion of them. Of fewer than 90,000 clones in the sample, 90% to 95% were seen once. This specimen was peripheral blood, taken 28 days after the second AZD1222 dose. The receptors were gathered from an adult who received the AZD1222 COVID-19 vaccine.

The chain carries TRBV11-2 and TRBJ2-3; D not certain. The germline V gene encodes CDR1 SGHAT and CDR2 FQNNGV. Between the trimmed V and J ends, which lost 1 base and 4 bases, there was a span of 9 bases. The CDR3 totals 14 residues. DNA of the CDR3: TGTGCCAGCAGCTTAGGCCAGGTGGCAGATACGCAGTATTTT. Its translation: CASSLGQVADTQYF.

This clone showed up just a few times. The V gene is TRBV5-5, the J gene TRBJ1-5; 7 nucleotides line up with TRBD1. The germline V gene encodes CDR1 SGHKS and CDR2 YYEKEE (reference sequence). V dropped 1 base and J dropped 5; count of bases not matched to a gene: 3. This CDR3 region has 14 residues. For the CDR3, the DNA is TGTGCCAGCAGCTTGTTAAGGGGGCATCAGCCCCAGCATTTT. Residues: CASSLLRGHQPQHF.

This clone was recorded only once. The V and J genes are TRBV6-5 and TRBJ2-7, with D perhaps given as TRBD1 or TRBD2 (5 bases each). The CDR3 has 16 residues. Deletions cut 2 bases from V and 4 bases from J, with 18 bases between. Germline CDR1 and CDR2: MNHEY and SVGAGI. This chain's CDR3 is CASSYRGAAPPYEQYF. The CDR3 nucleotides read TGTGCCAGCAGTTACCGAGGGGCCGCACCGCCTTACGAGCAGTACTTC.

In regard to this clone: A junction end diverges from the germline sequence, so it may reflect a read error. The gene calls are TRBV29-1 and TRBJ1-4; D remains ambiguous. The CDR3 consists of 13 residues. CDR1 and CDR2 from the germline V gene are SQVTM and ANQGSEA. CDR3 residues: CSVKDGGNEKLFF. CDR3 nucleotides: TGCAGCGTTAAAGACGGAGGGAATGAAAAACTGTTTTTT.

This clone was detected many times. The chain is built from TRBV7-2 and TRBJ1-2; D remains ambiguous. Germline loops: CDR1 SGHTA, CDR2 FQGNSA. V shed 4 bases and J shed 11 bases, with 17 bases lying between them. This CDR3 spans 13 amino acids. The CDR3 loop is CASSYGPIGRYTF. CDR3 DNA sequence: TGTGCCAGCAGCTATGGTCCCATAGGGAGATACACCTTC. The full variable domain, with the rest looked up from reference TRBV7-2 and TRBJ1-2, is GAGVSQSPSNKVTEKGKDVELRCDPISGHTALYWYRQSLGQGLEFLIYFQGNSAPDKSGLPSDRFSAERTGGSVSTLTIQRTQQEDSAVYLCASSYGPIGRYTFGSGTRLTVV.

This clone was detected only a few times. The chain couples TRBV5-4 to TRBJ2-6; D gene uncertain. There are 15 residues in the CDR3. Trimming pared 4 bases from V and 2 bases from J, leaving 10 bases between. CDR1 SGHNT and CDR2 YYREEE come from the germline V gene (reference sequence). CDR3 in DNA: TGTGCCAGCAGCCCGCGCCTCCCTGGGGCCAACGTCCTGACTTTC. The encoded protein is CASSPRLPGANVLTF.

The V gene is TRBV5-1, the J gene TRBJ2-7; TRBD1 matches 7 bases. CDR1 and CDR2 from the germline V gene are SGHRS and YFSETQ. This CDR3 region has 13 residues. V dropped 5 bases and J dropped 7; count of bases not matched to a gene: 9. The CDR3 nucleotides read TGCGCCAGCAGTCCGACAGGGAATCGGGAGCAGTACTTC. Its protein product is CASSPTGNREQYF.

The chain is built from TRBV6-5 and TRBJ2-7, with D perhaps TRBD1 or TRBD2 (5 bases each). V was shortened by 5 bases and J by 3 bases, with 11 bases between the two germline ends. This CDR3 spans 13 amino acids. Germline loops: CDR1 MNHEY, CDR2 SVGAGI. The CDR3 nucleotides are TGTGCCAGCAGTCCCGGGACCCTCTACGAGCAGTACTTC. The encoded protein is CASSPGTLYEQYF.

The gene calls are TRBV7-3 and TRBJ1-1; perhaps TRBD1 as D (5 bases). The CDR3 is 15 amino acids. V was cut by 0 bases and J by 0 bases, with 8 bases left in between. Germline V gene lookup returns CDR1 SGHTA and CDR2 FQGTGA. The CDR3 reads CASSLTDSMNTEAFF. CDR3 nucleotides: TGTGCCAGCAGCTTAACAGACAGCATGAACACTGAAGCTTTCTTT.

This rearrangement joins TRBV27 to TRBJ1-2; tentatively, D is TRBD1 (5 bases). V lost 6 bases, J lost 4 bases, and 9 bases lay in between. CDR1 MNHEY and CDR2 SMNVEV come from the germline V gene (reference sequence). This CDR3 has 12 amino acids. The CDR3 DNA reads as TGTGCCAGCAGGTCCGACAGCTATGGCTACACCTTC. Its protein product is CASRSDSYGYTF.

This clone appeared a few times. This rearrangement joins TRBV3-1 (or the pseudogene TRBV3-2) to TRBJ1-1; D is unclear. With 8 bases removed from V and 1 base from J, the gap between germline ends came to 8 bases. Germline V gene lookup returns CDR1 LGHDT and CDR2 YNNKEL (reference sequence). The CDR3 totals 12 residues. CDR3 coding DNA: TGTGCCAGCCCTCCTCAGAACACTGAAGCTTTCTTT. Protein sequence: CASPPQNTEAFF.

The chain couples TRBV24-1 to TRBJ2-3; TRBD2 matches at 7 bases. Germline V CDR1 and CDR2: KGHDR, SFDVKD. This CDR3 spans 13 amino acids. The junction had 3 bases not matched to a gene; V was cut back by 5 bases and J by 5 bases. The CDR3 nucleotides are TGTGCCACCAGTGTAACGGGAGGAGATACGCAGTATTTT. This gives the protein CATSVTGGDTQYF.

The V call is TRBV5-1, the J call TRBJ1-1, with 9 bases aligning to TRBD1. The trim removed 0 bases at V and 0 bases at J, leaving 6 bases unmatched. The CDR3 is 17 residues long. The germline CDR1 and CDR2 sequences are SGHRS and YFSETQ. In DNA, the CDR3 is TGCGCCAGCAGCTTGGAGGGACAGGGAGTCATGAACACTGAAGCTTTCTTT. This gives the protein CASSLEGQGVMNTEAFF. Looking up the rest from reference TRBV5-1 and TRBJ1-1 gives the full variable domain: KAGVTQTPRYLIKTRGQQVTLSCSPISGHRSVSWYQQTPGQGLQFLFEYFSETQRNKGNFPGRFSGRQFSNSRSEMNVSTLELGDSALYLCASSLEGQGVMNTEAFFGQGTRLTVV.

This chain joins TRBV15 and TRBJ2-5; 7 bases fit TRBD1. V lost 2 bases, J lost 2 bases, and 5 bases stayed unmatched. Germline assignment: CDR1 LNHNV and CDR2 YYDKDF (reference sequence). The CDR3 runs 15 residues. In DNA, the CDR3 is TGTGCCACCAGCAGACGACGGACAGGACAAGAGACCCAGTACTTC. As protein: CATSRRRTGQETQYF.

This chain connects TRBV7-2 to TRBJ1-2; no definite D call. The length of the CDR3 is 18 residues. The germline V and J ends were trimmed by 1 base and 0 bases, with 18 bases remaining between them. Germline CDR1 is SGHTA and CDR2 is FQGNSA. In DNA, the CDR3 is TGTGCCAGCAGCTTAGATTCGAGGCAGCGCTATCCTAACTATGGCTACACCTTC. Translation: CASSLDSRQRYPNYGYTF.

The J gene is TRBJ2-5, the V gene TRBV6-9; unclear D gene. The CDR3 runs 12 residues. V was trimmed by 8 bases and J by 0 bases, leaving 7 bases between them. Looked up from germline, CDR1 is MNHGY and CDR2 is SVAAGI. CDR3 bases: TGTGCCAGCGGGGTGTACCAAGAGACCCAGTACTTC. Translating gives CASGVYQETQYF.

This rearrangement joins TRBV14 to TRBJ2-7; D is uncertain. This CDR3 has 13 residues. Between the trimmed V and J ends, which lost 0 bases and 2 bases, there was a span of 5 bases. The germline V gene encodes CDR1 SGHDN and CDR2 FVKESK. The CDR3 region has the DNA TGTGCCAGCAGCCAAGATTTTACCTACGAGCAGTACTTC. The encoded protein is CASSQDFTYEQYF.